The 20 T cell receptor beta chains listed next were all sequenced from one sample in a study of CXCR3-negative and CXCR3-positive naive CD8 T cells. All TRB cDNA libraries came from 5' RACE performed with UMI labels. TCRdb processed the 5' RACE reads again and assigns one entry to each CDR3 protein, with no DNA. The sample features about 48,000 distinct CDR3 sequences, with approximately 16% in its top ten. The specimen was memory CD8+ T cells from blood. Receptor source: a human donor in good health. Some clones in this sample may be carry-over from other donors' samples.

The chain has TRBV3-1 and TRBJ2-1. The length of the CDR3 is 14 residues. The germline V gene encodes CDR1 LGHDT and CDR2 YNNKEL (reference sequence). The CDR3 spells CASSHKFATDEQFF.

This chain joins TRBV6-6 and TRBJ1-4. Germline V gene sequence: CDR1 MNHNY, CDR2 SVGAGI (reference sequence). The CDR3 has 12 residues. CDR3 sequence: CASMGSVEKLFF.

This clonotype is deemed medium-sized by its frequency. J is TRBJ2-1 and V is TRBV4-3; the TRBD2 assignment by TCRdb is unverifiable without DNA. This CDR3 contains 16 residues. CDR1 is LGHNA, CDR2 YSLEER, per germline. The CDR3 reads CASSQDMLAGGREQFF.

The genes are TRBV28 and TRBJ1-2. CDR1 is MDHEN and CDR2 is SYDVKM in the germline V gene. The CDR3 spans 12 residues. The CDR3 loop is CASSSGPGGYTF.

This chain links TRBV7-7 with TRBJ2-1; with no DNA, the TCRdb D assignment of TRBD1 cannot be verified. Germline values: CDR1 SSHAT, CDR2 FNYEAQ (reference sequence). The CDR3 sequence is 14 residues long. CDR3 residues: CASSLIQGGDEQFF.

The chain recombines TRBV10-2 with TRBJ2-7; as DNA is missing, the TRBD2 call by TCRdb cannot be tested. Germline V gene lookup returns CDR1 WSHSY and CDR2 SAAADI. The CDR3 spans 15 residues. The CDR3 here is CASTEGLAGFYEQYF.

The rearrangement uses TRBV5-4 and TRBJ1-1; lacking DNA, the TRBD1 call made by TCRdb goes unchecked. CDR1 is SGHNT, CDR2 YYREEE, per germline (reference sequence). The CDR3 is made up of 15 amino acids. The CDR3 protein is CASSLEGQGLSEAFF.

The rearrangement uses TRBV6-4 and TRBJ2-7; TCRdb calls TRBD1, which cannot be checked without DNA. The CDR3 length is 14 residues. The V gene's germline CDR1 is MRHNA and CDR2 SNTAGT. The CDR3 is CATLDRGPKNEQYF.

The chain carries TRBV27 and TRBJ1-1. The CDR3 covers 13 residues. Germline V gene sequence: CDR1 MNHEY, CDR2 SMNVEV (reference sequence). The CDR3 is CASRVLADTEAFF.

The rearrangement uses TRBV7-6 and TRBJ2-7; the D call of TRBD1 rests on TCRdb alone, since no DNA is present to check it. From germline, CDR1 is SGHVS and CDR2 FNYEAQ. The CDR3 consists of 15 residues. The CDR3 spells CASSFGQGGSYEQYF. Full variable domain (remainder filled in from reference TRBV7-6 and TRBJ2-7): GAGVSQSPRYKVTKRGQDVALRCDPISGHVSLYWYRQALGQGPEFLTYFNYEAQQDKSGLPNDRFSAERPEGSISTLTIQRTEQRDSAMYRCASSFGQGGSYEQYFGPGTRLTVT.

This chain's CDR3 is CASTPVGGGEQYF. The chain recombines TRBV12-3 or TRBV12-4 with TRBJ2-7; TCRdb outputs TRBD1, but without DNA this stays unchecked. The CDR3 consists of 13 residues.

The chain couples TRBV7-9 to TRBJ1-1; the TCRdb D gene call, TRBD1, has no DNA to confirm it. Germline V CDR1 and CDR2: SEHNR, FQNEAQ (reference sequence). The CDR3 sequence is 12 residues long. This CDR3 reads CASSLGQNEAFF.

This chain connects TRBV19 to TRBJ2-7; as DNA is missing, the TRBD1 call by TCRdb cannot be tested. The germline gives CDR1 LNHDA, CDR2 SQIVND (reference sequence). The CDR3 is 13 amino acids. This chain's CDR3 is CASSFLGDSEQYF.

V usage is TRBV4-2 and J usage is TRBJ2-2. The CDR3 covers 14 residues. Germline values: CDR1 LGHNA, CDR2 YNFKEQ. CDR3 region: CASSQGRTSGELFF.

The chain employs TRBV4-1 and TRBJ2-5; TCRdb indicates TRBD2, and absent DNA this call remains unverified. The CDR3 covers 15 residues. Germline-derived CDR1 and CDR2 are MGHRA and YSYEKL. This CDR3 is CASSQGFPGLVTQYF.

The chain couples TRBV6-2 or TRBV6-3 to TRBJ2-2. The CDR3 is made up of 18 amino acids. CDR1 MNHEY and CDR2 SVGEGT come from the germline V gene. The chain's CDR3 is CASSYSIVEQKNTGELFF.

The chain has TRBV28 and TRBJ2-2; TCRdb indicates TRBD1, and absent DNA this call remains unverified. Looked up from germline, CDR1 is MDHEN and CDR2 is SYDVKM. The CDR3 sequence is 15 residues long. This CDR3 is CASSRDRVSTGELFF. Full variable domain (remainder filled in from reference TRBV28 and TRBJ2-2): DVKVTQSSRYLVKRTGEKVFLECVQDMDHENMFWYRQDPGLGLRLIYFSYDVKMKEKGDIPEGYSVSREKKERFSLILESASTNQTSMYLCASSRDRVSTGELFFGEGSRLTVL.

This chain links TRBV29-1 with TRBJ2-1. Germline loops: CDR1 SQVTM, CDR2 ANQGSEA. This CDR3 comprises 13 residues. The CDR3 region is CSVEQVNYNEQFF.

The chain recombines TRBV12-3 or TRBV12-4 with TRBJ1-2. The CDR3 is 13 residues long. The CDR3 protein is CASSFSPNYGYTF.

The chain couples TRBV5-1 to TRBJ1-1. The germline gives CDR1 SGHRS, CDR2 YFSETQ. The CDR3 spans 15 residues. CDR3 protein: CASSERTSGVTEAFF.